The clone carrying this T cell receptor beta chain was seen ten or more times. Patients were all untreated before their thyroid surgery. With 5 bases clipped from V and 5 bases from J, the junction kept 11 bases outside the gene matches. In germline, CDR1 is SGHTA, CDR2 FQGNSA. The CDR3 is made up of 15 amino acids. TCRdb reprocessed the PCR reads using MiXCR. This sample has around 18,000 clones, with 9.5% to 15% found just once. This entry belongs to a study of metastatic and nonmetastatic thyroid tumors. For the study at large: Repertoires from blood and tumor or nodule tissue of malignant and benign thyroid patients were compared.

The chain couples TRBV7-2 to TRBJ2-5; TRBD2 aligns across 7 bases. The sequenced sample was blood. This TCR came from a female donor with papillary thyroid cancer or a benign thyroid nodule (not recorded which). Some clones in this sample may be carry-over from other donors' samples. The CDR3 reads CASSRLALNLETQYF. In nucleotides, the CDR3 is TGTGCCAGCAGCCGACTAGCACTTAATCTGGAGACCCAGTACTTC.